The 15 T cell receptor beta chains listed next were all sequenced from one sample in a study of T cells in Graves' hyperthyroidism and ophthalmopathy. Researchers took RNA transcripts and amplified the TCR beta CDR3 regions from them. In the first-round RT-PCR of the TCR CDR3, the HTBI primer set was used. Each CDR3 protein gets one entry after TCRdb re-called the multiplex PCR reads with MiXCR. The repertoire has approximately 870,000 distinct CDR3 sequences, 38% of them found once; the top ten carry 7.5% to 9.5%. What was sequenced was blood. The receptor source for this set is a man younger than 30 with Graves' hyperthyroidism.

The chain joins TRBV12-3 or TRBV12-4 to TRBJ1-1; D is perhaps TRBD1 (6 bases). V lost 7 bases to trimming and J lost 2 bases, with 17 bases between them. CDR3 length equals 15 residues. CDR3 residues: CASTRHRDKNTEAFF. CDR3 in DNA: TGTGCCAGCACCAGACACCGGGACAAAAACACTGAAGCTTTCTTT.

The table lists this clonotype with many counts. This rearrangement joins TRBV7-3 to TRBJ1-1, with 8 positions matching TRBD1. V dropped 5 bases and J dropped 3; count of bases not matched to a gene: 5. The CDR3 loop spans 14 amino acids. Germline loops: CDR1 SGHTA, CDR2 FQGTGA. CDR3 sequence: CASSMTGADTEAFF. The CDR3 DNA is TGTGCCAGCAGCATGACAGGGGCGGACACTGAAGCTTTCTTT.

This clonotype was found many times. The V and J genes are TRBV25-1 and TRBJ1-5; D might be TRBD1 (5 bases). The CDR3 extends over 14 amino acids. Trimming stripped 7 bases from V and 1 base from J, with 11 bases between. Per germline, CDR1 MGHDK and CDR2 SYGVNS. CDR3 in DNA: TGTGCCAGCACCGGTCGGGACAGCAATCAGCCCCAGCATTTT. This translates into CASTGRDSNQPQHF.

In regard to this clonotype: Being one base from a much bigger clone, this may be a read error. The V and J genes are TRBV29-1 and TRBJ2-7; D unresolved. The germline V gene encodes CDR1 SQVTM and CDR2 ANQGSEA. There are 12 residues in the CDR3. The DNA for the CDR3 is TGCGGCGTTGCACATGGGGTGCTCGAGCAGTACTTC. Translation: CGVAHGVLEQYF.

This clonotype has only a few counts. CDR3 loop: CASSLAPGGTQYF. CDR3 nucleotides: TGTGCCAGCAGCTTAGCCCCCGGAGGGACCCAGTACTTC. The chain employs TRBV7-9 and TRBJ2-5, with a tentative D call TRBD2 (5 bases). The germline V and J ends were trimmed by 0 bases and 7 bases, with 9 bases remaining between them. Germline loops: CDR1 SEHNR, CDR2 FQNEAQ (reference sequence). The CDR3 is 13 residues long.

This clonotype appeared many times. The chain is built from TRBV20-1 and TRBJ2-7, with TRBD1 matching over 7 bases. J was trimmed by 2 bases and V by 6 bases; bases with no gene match: 10. Germline V gene lookup returns CDR1 DFQATT and CDR2 SNEGSKA (reference sequence). The CDR3 totals 14 residues. For the CDR3, the DNA is TGCAGTGCCCAGAGACAGGGTTGGACCTACGAGCAGTACTTC. Protein: CSAQRQGWTYEQYF.

This clonotype has a count of ten or more. This sequence joins TRBV5-1 and TRBJ1-1; perhaps TRBD1 as D (5 bases). V lost 0 bases, J lost 4 bases, and 10 bases lay in between. This CDR3 spans 14 amino acids. Germline-derived CDR1 and CDR2 are SGHRS and YFSETQ. CDR3 nucleotides: TGCGCCAGCAGCTTGGGGGACGTAGCCACTGAAGCTTTCTTT. This gives the protein CASSLGDVATEAFF.

This clonotype appeared many times. The chain couples TRBV29-1 to TRBJ2-7, with D possibly being TRBD2 (6 bases). The length of the CDR3 is 12 residues. With 3 bases removed from V and 2 bases from J, the gap between germline ends came to 8 bases. Germline CDR1 SQVTM, CDR2 ANQGSEA. The CDR3 is CSVDAGPYEQYF. DNA of the CDR3: TGCAGCGTTGATGCGGGACCCTACGAGCAGTACTTC.

The chain uses TRBV2 and TRBJ2-2; D gene unclear. Trimming cost V 5 bases and J 1 base, with 14 bases left between them. This CDR3 has 16 residues. CDR1 and CDR2 from the germline V gene are SNHLY and FYNNEI. CDR3 sequence reads: CASSLGSSRNTGELFF. DNA for the CDR3: TGTGCCAGCAGTTTAGGATCGTCCAGGAACACCGGGGAGCTGTTTTTT.

This clonotype was observed a handful of times. This rearrangement joins TRBV11-2 to TRBJ2-5; D is possibly TRBD1 or TRBD2 (5 bases each). The germline gives CDR1 SGHAT, CDR2 FQNNGV. The CDR3 covers 16 residues. Trimming took 3 bases from V and 2 from J, leaving 16 bases between them. In DNA form, the CDR3 reads TGTGCCAGCAGCTTCATGGCCGGGACGGTACAAGAGACCCAGTACTTC. Translating gives CASSFMAGTVQETQYF.

This clonotype was observed a few times. This chain links TRBV5-6 with TRBJ1-2, with 8 bases matching TRBD1. The germline V gene encodes CDR1 SGHDT and CDR2 YYEEEE. The CDR3 is made up of 14 amino acids. The V and J ends lost 3 bases and 5 bases, in that order; junction bases with no gene match: 6. CDR3 coding DNA: TGTGCCAGCAGCTCTACAGGGGGATTGTATGGCTACACCTTC. Its protein product is CASSSTGGLYGYTF.

This clonotype was observed many times. The junction differs from germline at one of its ends, possibly a read error. The V call is TRBV25-1, the J call TRBJ2-5, with D hard to call. The CDR3 consists of 14 residues. Per the germline V gene, CDR1 is MGHDK and CDR2 is SYGVNS. The CDR3 DNA follows: TGTGTCAGCAGTGAATGGGGTAACCAAGAGACCCAGTACTTC. It specifies CVSSEWGNQETQYF.

This clonotype was seen only a few times. This sequence joins TRBV12-3 or TRBV12-4 and TRBJ1-4; the D is unclear. V was trimmed by 4 bases and J by 7 bases, leaving 7 bases between them. CDR3 length: 12 amino acids. CDR3 in amino acids: CASSYEVEKLFF. The CDR3 DNA reads as TGTGCCAGCAGTTATGAGGTTGAAAAACTGTTTTTT.

This clonotype showed up many times. This chain uses TRBV10-3 with TRBJ2-2; 7 nucleotides agree with TRBD1. Germline V gene data show CDR1 as ENHRY and CDR2 as SYGVKD. The CDR3 covers 15 residues. The ends lost 3 bases at V and 4 bases at J; junction bases unmatched: 5. The CDR3 coding sequence is TGTGCCATCAGTGAAGGGGGCTTGGGCACCGGGGAGCTGTTTTTT. This encodes CAISEGGLGTGELFF.

The chain couples TRBV5-1 to TRBJ1-1; 8 bases line up with TRBD1. This CDR3 has 14 residues. With 6 bases clipped from V and 4 bases from J, the junction kept 8 bases outside the gene matches. Per the germline V gene, CDR1 is SGHRS and CDR2 is YFSETQ. CDR3 sequence: CASNRIGQGTEAFF. The CDR3 nucleotides read TGCGCCAGCAACCGGATCGGACAGGGCACTGAAGCTTTCTTT.